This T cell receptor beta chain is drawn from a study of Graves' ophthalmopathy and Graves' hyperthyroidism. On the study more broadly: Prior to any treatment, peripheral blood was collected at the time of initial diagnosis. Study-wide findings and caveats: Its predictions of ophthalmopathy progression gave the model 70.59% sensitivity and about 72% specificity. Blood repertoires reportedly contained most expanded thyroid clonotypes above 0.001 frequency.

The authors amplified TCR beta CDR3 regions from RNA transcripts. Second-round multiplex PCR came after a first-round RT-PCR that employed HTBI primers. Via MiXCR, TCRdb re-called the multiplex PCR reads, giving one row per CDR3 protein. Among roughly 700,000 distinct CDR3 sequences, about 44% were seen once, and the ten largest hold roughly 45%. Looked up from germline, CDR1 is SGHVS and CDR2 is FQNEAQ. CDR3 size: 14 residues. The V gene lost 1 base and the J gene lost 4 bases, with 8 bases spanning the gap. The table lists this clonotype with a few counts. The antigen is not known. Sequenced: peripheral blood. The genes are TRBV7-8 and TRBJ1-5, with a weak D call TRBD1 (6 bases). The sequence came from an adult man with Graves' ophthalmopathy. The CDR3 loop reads CASSLDDRNQPQHF. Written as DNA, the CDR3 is TGTGCCAGCAGCTTAGATGACAGGAATCAGCCCCAGCATTTT.